What follows are 7 T cell receptor beta chains derived from one specimen sequenced in a study of naive and memory T cell subsets. Two oligonucleotides, mixed equimolar, formed the beta constant-region primer covering TRBC1 and TRBC2. The ligated cDNA underwent four PCR rounds using SP2 and nested alpha and beta constant-region primers. In TCRdb, the UMI-ligation and nested PCR reads were re-called with MiXCR into one record per CDR3 protein. The sample contains approximately 20,000 distinct CDR3 sequences, roughly 8.2% of which appear only once. Sample: central memory CD8+ T cells from blood. The receptors shown here come from a human donor in good health.

This clonotype occurred many times. The rearrangement uses TRBV3-1 and TRBJ2-5, with TRBD2 identical over 10 bases. The CDR3 sequence is 16 residues long. In germline, CDR1 is LGHDT, CDR2 YNNKEL (reference sequence). V dropped 1 base and J dropped 4; count of bases not matched to a gene: 6. Here the CDR3 reads CASSQGILAGRETQYF. CDR3 in DNA: TGTGCCAGCAGCCAAGGAATACTAGCGGGAAGAGAGACCCAGTACTTC.

The genes are TRBV27 and TRBJ2-2, with 10 positions matching TRBD1. CDR3 size: 15 residues. The germline V gene encodes CDR1 MNHEY and CDR2 SMNVEV (reference sequence). Trimming at V came to 5 bases and at J to 4 bases, leaving 4 bases not matched to a gene. DNA of the CDR3: TGTGCCAGCAGTCACCGGACAGGGGGCACCGGGGAGCTGTTTTTT. Translating gives CASSHRTGGTGELFF.

This clonotype was detected a few times. The chain has TRBV7-9 and TRBJ2-1; tentative D call: TRBD2 (6 bases). Germline V gives CDR1 SEHNR, CDR2 FQNEAQ (reference sequence). CDR3 length: 11 amino acids. Trimming took 3 bases from V and 9 from J, leaving 6 bases between them. This CDR3 reads CASSLRGEQFF. The CDR3 DNA is TGTGCCAGCAGCTTGCGGGGTGAGCAGTTCTTC.

This chain links TRBV29-1 with TRBJ1-1, with D unresolved. The CDR3 sequence is 10 residues long. V lost 7 bases, J lost 4 bases, and 7 bases lay in between. Germline-derived CDR1 and CDR2 are SQVTM and ANQGSEA. The CDR3, as DNA: TGCAGCGGCGGGCCCACTGAAGCTTTCTTT. This codes for CSGGPTEAFF.

This clonotype is labeled as medium-sized (0.01 to 0.1%). The V gene is TRBV2, the J gene TRBJ1-1; D is unclear. V was clipped by 5 bases and J by 1 base, with 17 bases between them. CDR3 length equals 16 residues. From germline, CDR1 is SNHLY and CDR2 FYNNEI. CDR3 nucleotide sequence: TGTGCCAGCAGTACCACGACTTTTAAACAGAACACTGAAGCTTTCTTT. This gives the protein CASSTTTFKQNTEAFF.

J is TRBJ2-2 and V is TRBV28; D may be TRBD1 (5 bases). Germline V gene data show CDR1 as MDHEN and CDR2 as SYDVKM. V was pared by 2 bases and J by 5 bases, with 9 bases between. The CDR3 consists of 14 residues. The CDR3 sequence: CASSLQGWTGELFF. The CDR3 nucleotides read TGTGCCAGCAGTTTACAGGGTTGGACCGGGGAGCTGTTTTTT.

This clonotype turned up a few times. CDR3 region: CASSVTSSSYNEQFF. CDR3 DNA: TGTGCCAGCAGCGTAACTAGCAGCTCCTACAATGAGCAGTTCTTC. The chain joins TRBV12-3 or TRBV12-4 to TRBJ2-1, with D tentatively TRBD2 (6 bases). V was cut by 6 bases and J by 0 bases, with 12 bases left in between. The CDR3 loop spans 15 amino acids.